The present entry profiles one T cell receptor beta chain with its context. Its antigen is not identified. Assay execution took place at the deep level. The protocol was immunoSEQ multiplex PCR, while the TCRdb copy is restricted to in-frame clones and leaves out a portion. The profile shows hundreds of thousands of clones, 95% to 98% of them singletons. The sample comes from a study of shared clonotypes between healthy human individuals. In the study overall: Used for every donor were three CD4 naive, three CD4 memory, two CD8 naive and one CD8 memory plate. General study results and limits: In contrast to clonotypes shared by all four donors, non-shared clonotypes had lower generation probabilities. It was observed that around 5% of naive CD4 clonotypes were shared across a handful of donors.

CDR1 is LNHDA, CDR2 SQIVND, per germline (reference sequence). CDR3 length: 12 residues. Trimming took 5 bases from V and 7 from J, leaving 11 bases between them. The naive CD8 population came from CD45RO-negative cells selected for CCR7, without terminally differentiated effector memory CD45RA+ cells. Sequencing used naive CD8+ T cells sorted from blood. This clonotype originated in a man aged 30-40 years in good health. The rearrangement links TRBV19 to TRBJ1-1; a weak D match, TRBD1 (5 bases). The CDR3 nucleotides read TGTGCCAGTAGTCACTTGGGGGGTGAAGCTTTCTTT. This encodes CASSHLGGEAFF.